Below, one T cell receptor beta chain is given with its context. Its specific antigen is unknown. No qualities accompany the bases; no much larger clone lies one base away. These data belong to a study of T cell responses to AZD1222 COVID-19 vaccine (dated by TCRdb to about 2021). Regarding the research as a whole: AZD1222 recipients with second doses at about 4 weeks or about 12 weeks were pooled, because spike-specific TCR depth and breadth did not differ between schedules. TCR sequencing covered some 240 trial participants: 200 to 220 given two doses of AZD1222 and 26 given two doses of MenACWY control vaccine. Trial participants were enrolled into age subgroups of 18-55, 56-69 and 70-plus years, which contained about 150, 28 and 57 TCR-sequenced participants, respectively. Results the study describes overall, beyond this receptor: After two AZD1222 doses, spike-specific TCR breadth and depth were significantly higher than at day 0 and than in MenACWY recipients. CD4 TCRs associated with the vaccine covered the entire spike protein, and the dominant responses were in regions 160-218 and 743-854. Participants were mostly white British, with more females than males. The authors suggested clonal diversity may have been underestimated. Only five to seven AZD1222 recipients were SARS-CoV-2 seropositive at baseline, limiting conclusions about previously exposed vaccinees. No day 14 peak-response samples were available, so repertoires were characterized only after the peak T cell response. In the small 56-69-year group, the increase in depth fell short of significance, most likely because of low power. Epitopes outside the regions mutated in the B.1.351 and B.1.1.7 variants were reportedly recognized by nearly half of the unique spike-specific TCRs.

The CDR3 regions of human TCRbeta chains were subjected to immunosequencing. In the paper's pipeline: Repertoire TCRs were checked for matches against a reference library of SARS-CoV-2-specific TCRs that had been generated using the MIRA antigen-specificity platform. Breadth meant the fraction of unique TCRs that were SARS-CoV-2-associated, whereas depth meant the fraction of total T cells that were SARS-CoV-2-associated. Each spike-specific TCR was assigned to its reactive spike region and to a CD4 or CD8 class using the MIRA data. Log10-transformed breadth and depth values were compared by one-way ANOVA with Sidak's multiple comparisons tests. TCRdb provides this immuneACCESS table in a form limited to in-frame rearrangements. Some clones are lacking; in checked studies, under half of them reflect an unresolved V gene, and why the rest are absent is not known. V and J calls plus clone size are reproduced from that table; the DNA served to infer D and trimming. Recorded for this sample are over 95,000 clones; about 89% of them occurred a single time. In total, the top ten clones hold 6.5% to 8% of the sample.

CDR1 and CDR2 are read off the germline V gene (reference sequence) as LGHDT and YNNKEL. The junction shows trimming of 4 bases on V and 5 bases on J, plus 11 bases between the germline ends. The CDR3, from cysteine to phenylalanine, totals 13 residues. Kept here is only the CDR3 DNA, which spans 39 bases and is read in frame from base 1. Taken with the paper, the label for time point translates to: baseline before first vaccination. The vaccinee samples were drawn from two UK trials, COV001 and COV002, one of which was a single-blind randomized controlled phase 2/3 trial testing AZD1222 (ChAdOx1 nCoV-19) in healthy adults. Trial participant PBMC samples were collected at day 0 and day 28 after the second dose for TCRbeta chain sequencing.

The input for sequencing was peripheral blood, taken on day 0 of AZD1222 vaccination. Recombination linked TRBV3-1 (or the pseudogene TRBV3-2) to TRBJ1-2, with a weak D call of TRBD1 (6 bases match). This TCR came from an adult in good health. The bases are TGTGCCAGCAGCCCCAGGGGTCGGTATGGCTACACCTTC. The translation is CASSPRGRYGYTF.